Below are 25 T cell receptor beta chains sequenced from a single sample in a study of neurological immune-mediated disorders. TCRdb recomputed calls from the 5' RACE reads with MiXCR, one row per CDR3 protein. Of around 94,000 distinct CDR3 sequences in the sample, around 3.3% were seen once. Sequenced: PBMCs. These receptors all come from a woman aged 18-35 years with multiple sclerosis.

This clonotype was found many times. CDR3 coding DNA: TGTGCCAGCAGCTTAGGCCAACTCAGCACAGACTTCCTTTCCTACGAGCAGTACTTC. Translated: CASSLGQLSTDFLSYEQYF. The chain uses TRBV7-9 and TRBJ2-7; D gene ambiguous. This CDR3 spans 19 amino acids. Germline V gives CDR1 SEHNR, CDR2 FQNEAQ (reference sequence). V dropped 1 base and J dropped 1 base, with 23 bases sitting between them. Based on the CDR3 plus reference TRBV7-9 and TRBJ2-7, the full variable domain is DTGVSQNPRHKITKRGQNVTFRCDPISEHNRLYWYRQTLGQGPEFLTYFQNEAQLEKSRLLSDRFSAERPKGSFSTLEIQRTEQGDSAMYLCASSLGQLSTDFLSYEQYFGPGTRLTVT.

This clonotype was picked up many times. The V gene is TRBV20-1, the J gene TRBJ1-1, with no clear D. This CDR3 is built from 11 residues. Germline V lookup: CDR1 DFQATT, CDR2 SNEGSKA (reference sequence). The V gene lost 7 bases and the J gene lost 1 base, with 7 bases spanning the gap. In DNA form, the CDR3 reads TGCAGTGTCGATAGGAACACTGAAGCTTTCTTT. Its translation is CSVDRNTEAFF.

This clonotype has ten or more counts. The CDR3 nucleotides read TGTGCCAGCAGCCACCGGAGTGAGCAGTTCTTC. It specifies CASSHRSEQFF. The rearrangement uses TRBV6-4 and TRBJ2-1, with unresolved D. Germline-derived CDR1 and CDR2 are MRHNA and SNTAGT. V lost 6 bases, J lost 9 bases, and 9 bases lay in between. The CDR3 sequence is 11 residues long.

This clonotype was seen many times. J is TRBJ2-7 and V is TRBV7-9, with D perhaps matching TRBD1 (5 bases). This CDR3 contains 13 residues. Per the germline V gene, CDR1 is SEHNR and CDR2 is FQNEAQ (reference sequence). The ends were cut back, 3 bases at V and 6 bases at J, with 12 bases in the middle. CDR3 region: CASSLGQGGEQYF. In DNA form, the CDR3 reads TGTGCCAGCAGCTTGGGGCAGGGTGGCGAGCAGTACTTC.

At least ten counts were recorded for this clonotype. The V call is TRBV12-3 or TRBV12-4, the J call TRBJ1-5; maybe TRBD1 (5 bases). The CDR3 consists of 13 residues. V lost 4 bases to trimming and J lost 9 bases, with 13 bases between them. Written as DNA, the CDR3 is TGTGCCAGCAGTTGGGACTATCTCCGGCCCCAGCATTTT. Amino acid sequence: CASSWDYLRPQHF.

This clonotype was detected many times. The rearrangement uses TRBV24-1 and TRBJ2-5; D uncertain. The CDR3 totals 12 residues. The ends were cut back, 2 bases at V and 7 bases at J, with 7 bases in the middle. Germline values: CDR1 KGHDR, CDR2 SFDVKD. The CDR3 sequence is CATSDWAGTQYF. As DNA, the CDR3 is TGTGCCACCAGTGATTGGGCTGGGACCCAGTACTTC.

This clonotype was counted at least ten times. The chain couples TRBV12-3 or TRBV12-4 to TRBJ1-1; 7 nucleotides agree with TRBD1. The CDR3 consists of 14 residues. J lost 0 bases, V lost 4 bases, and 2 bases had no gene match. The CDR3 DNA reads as TGTGCCAGCAGTTACAGGGGAATGAACACTGAAGCTTTCTTT. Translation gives CASSYRGMNTEAFF.

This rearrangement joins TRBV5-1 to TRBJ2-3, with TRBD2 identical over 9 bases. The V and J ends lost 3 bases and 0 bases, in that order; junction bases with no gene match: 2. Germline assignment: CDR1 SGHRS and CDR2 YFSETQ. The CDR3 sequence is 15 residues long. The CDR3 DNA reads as TGCGCCAGCAGCTCTACTAGCGGGAGCACAGATACGCAGTATTTT. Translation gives CASSSTSGSTDTQYF.

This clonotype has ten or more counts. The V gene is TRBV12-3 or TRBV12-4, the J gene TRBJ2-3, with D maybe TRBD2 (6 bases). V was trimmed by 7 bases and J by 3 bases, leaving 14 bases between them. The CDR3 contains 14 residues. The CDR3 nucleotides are TGTGCCAGCAAACCGGGAGTTAGTACAGATACGCAGTATTTT. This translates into CASKPGVSTDTQYF.

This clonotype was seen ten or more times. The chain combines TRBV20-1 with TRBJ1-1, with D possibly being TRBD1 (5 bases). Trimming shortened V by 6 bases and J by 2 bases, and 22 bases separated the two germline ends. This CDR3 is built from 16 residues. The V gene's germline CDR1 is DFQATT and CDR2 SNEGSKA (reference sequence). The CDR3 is CSADLTSGGLNTEAFF. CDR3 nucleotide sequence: TGCAGTGCCGACCTTACGTCGGGGGGATTAAACACTGAAGCTTTCTTT.

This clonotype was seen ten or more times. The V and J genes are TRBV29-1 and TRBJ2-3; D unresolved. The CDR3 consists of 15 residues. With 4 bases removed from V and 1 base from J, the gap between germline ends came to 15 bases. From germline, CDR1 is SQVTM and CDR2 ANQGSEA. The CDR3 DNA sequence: TGCAGCGTTGGATCCCTCTCCCGGGGCACAGATACGCAGTATTTT. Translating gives CSVGSLSRGTDTQYF.

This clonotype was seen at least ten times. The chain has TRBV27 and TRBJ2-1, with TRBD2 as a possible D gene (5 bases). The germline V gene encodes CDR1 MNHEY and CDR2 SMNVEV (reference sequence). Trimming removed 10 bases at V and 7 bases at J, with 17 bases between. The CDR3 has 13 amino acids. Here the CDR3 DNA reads TGTGCCACCTCATTTTCCGGGGATAATGAGCAGTTCTTC. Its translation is CATSFSGDNEQFF.

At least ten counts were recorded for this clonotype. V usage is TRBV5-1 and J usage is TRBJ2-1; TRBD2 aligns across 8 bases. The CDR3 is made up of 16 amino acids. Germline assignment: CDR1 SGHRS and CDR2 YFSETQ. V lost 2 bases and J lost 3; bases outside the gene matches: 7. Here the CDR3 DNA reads TGCGCCAGCAGCTTCGACCTAGCGGGCGTCTACAATGAGCAGTTCTTC. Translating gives CASSFDLAGVYNEQFF.

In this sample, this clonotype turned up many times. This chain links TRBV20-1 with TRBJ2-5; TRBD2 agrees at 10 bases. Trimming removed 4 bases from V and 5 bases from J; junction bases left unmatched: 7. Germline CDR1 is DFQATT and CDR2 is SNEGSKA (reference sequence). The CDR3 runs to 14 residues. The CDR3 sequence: CSAKPAGGRETQYF. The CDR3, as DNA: TGCAGTGCTAAACCAGCGGGGGGGAGGGAGACCCAGTACTTC.

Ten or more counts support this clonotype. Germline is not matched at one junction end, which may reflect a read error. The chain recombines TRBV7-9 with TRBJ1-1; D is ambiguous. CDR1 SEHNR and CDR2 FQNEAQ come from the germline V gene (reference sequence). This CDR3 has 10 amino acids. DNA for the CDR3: TGTGCCAGCAGCCGTGAGGAGGCCCGCTTT. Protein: CASSREEARF.

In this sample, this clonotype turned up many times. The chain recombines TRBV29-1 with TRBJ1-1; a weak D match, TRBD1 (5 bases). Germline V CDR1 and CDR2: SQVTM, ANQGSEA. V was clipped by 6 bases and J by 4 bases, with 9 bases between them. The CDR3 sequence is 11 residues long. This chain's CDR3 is CSVRGGTEAFF. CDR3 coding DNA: TGCAGCGTGCGGGGGGGCACTGAAGCTTTCTTT.

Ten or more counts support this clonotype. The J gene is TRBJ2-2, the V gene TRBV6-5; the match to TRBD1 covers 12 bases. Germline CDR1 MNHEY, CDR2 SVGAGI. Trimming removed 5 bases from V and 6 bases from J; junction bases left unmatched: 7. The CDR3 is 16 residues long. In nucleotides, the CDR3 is TGTGCCAGCAGTGGGACCGGGACAGGGGGCTCCGGGGAGCTGTTTTTT. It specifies CASSGTGTGGSGELFF.

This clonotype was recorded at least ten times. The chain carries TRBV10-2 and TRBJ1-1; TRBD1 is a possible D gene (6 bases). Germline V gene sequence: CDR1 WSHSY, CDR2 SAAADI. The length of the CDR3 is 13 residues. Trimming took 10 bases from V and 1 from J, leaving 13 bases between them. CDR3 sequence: CATLGTTNTEAFF. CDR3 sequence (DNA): TGCGCCACCCTAGGGACAACGAACACTGAAGCTTTCTTT.

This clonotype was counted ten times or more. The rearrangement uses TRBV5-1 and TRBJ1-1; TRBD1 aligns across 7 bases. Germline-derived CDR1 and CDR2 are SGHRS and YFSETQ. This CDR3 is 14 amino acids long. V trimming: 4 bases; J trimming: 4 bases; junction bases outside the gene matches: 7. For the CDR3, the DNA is TGCGCCAGCAGCGTAGACAGGGCTCCCACTGAAGCTTTCTTT. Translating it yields CASSVDRAPTEAFF.

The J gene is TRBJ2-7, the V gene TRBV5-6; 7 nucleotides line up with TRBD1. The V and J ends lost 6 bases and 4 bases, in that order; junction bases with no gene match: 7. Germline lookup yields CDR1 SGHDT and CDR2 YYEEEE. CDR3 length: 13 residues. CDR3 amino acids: CASTGDSLYEQYF. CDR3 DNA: TGTGCCAGCACAGGGGACAGTTTATACGAGCAGTACTTC.

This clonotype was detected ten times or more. CDR3 bases: TGTGCCAGCAGCGGCGACAGGGGCCCCTACGAGCAGTACTTC. Its translation: CASSGDRGPYEQYF. The rearrangement joins TRBV7-8 to TRBJ2-7, with 8 bases that match TRBD1. CDR3 length equals 14 residues. Germline V gives CDR1 SGHVS, CDR2 FQNEAQ. V dropped 5 bases and J dropped 2; count of bases not matched to a gene: 5.

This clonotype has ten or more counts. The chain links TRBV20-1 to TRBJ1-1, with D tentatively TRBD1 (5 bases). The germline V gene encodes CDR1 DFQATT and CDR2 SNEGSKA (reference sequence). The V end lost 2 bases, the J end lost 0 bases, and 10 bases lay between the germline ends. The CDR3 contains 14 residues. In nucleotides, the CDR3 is TGCAGTGCTAGACAGGGTTTTCTGAACACTGAAGCTTTCTTT. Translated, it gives CSARQGFLNTEAFF.

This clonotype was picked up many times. CDR3: CSARGRPYSTDTQYF. The CDR3 DNA reads as TGCAGTGCTAGGGGGCGGCCTTACAGCACAGATACGCAGTATTTT. This chain links TRBV20-1 with TRBJ2-3; a weak D match, TRBD1 (5 bases). This CDR3 is built from 15 residues. The germline gives CDR1 DFQATT, CDR2 SNEGSKA (reference sequence). V was pared by 3 bases and J by 0 bases, with 13 bases between.

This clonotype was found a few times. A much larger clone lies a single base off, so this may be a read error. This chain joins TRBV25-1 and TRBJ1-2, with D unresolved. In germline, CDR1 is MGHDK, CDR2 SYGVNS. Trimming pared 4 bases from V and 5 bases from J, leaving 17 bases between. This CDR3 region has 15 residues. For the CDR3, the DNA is TGTGCCAGCAGTGGGCACGGGCAACTCCCTTATGGCTACACCTTC. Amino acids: CASSGHGQLPYGYTF.

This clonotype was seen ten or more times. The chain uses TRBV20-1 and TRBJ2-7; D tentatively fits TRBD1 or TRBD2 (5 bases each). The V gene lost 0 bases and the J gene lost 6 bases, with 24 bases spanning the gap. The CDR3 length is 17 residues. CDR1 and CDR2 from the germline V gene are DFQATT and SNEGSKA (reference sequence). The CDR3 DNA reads TGCAGTGCTAGAGATCCTATTCGACGGGGCGGCGAGGGCGAGCAGTACTTC. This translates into CSARDPIRRGGEGEQYF.